This T cell receptor (beta chain) was captured in a study of blood T cell repertoires in COVID-19. Study as a whole: The United States, Italy and Spain provided the acute and convalescent COVID-19 samples.

V shed 1 base and J shed 4 bases, with 13 bases lying between them. Germline loops: CDR1 SEHNR, CDR2 FQNEAQ (reference sequence). The CDR3 covers 16 residues. Sequencing used immunoSEQ multiplex PCR; TCRdb keeps in-frame clones, though not all of them. The table lists 60,000 or so clones, 89% of them singletons. The rearrangement joins TRBV7-9 to TRBJ1-4; tentatively, D is TRBD1 (5 bases). Sequencing was done on a sample of peripheral blood. The sequence derives from a woman aged 60-70 years with active COVID-19. The CDR3 DNA reads TGTGCCAGCAGCTTAGACTCTTCGACAGTTAATGAAAAACTGTTTTTT. Translated: CASSLDSSTVNEKLFF.